The 32 T cell receptor beta chains presented below share a single source sample, sequenced in a study of blood T cell repertoires in COVID-19. Sequencing used immunoSEQ multiplex PCR; TCRdb keeps in-frame clones, though not all of them. Seen here are around 94,000 clones, about 85% observed once, and the top ten hold under 6.5%. The source material was peripheral blood. These receptors were obtained from a woman between 50 and 59 years old with COVID-19, enrolled during active disease.

The gene calls are TRBV7-2 and TRBJ1-1; D call uncertain. This CDR3 comprises 13 residues. CDR1 SGHTA and CDR2 FQGNSA come from the germline V gene. Trimming pared 0 bases from V and 1 base from J, leaving 3 bases between. This chain's CDR3 is CASSLAGNTEAFF. DNA for the CDR3: TGTGCCAGCAGCTTAGCCGGGAACACTGAAGCTTTCTTT.

This clone was observed a few times. The V call is TRBV6-5, the J call TRBJ2-7, with 7 bases lining up with TRBD1. Germline assignment: CDR1 MNHEY and CDR2 SVGAGI. V shed 5 bases, J shed 5 bases, and the junction held 6 bases outside the gene matches. This CDR3 comprises 13 residues. The CDR3 DNA reads as TGTGCCAGCAGTAGACAGGGAACCAACGAGCAGTACTTC. Translating gives CASSRQGTNEQYF.

The chain carries TRBV5-4 and TRBJ1-1; TRBD1 is a possible D gene (6 bases). CDR3 length equals 16 residues. In germline, CDR1 is SGHNT, CDR2 YYREEE (reference sequence). Trimming removed 2 bases from V and 2 bases from J, with 16 bases in between. CDR3 DNA: TGTGCCAGCAGCTTTTTCAGGGGAATGGGAAACACTGAAGCTTTCTTT. Its translation: CASSFFRGMGNTEAFF.

This chain links TRBV4-2 with TRBJ1-2; TRBD1 aligns across 12 bases. Trimming took 0 bases from V and 8 from J; bases not matched to a gene: 7. This CDR3 is 16 amino acids long. The germline gives CDR1 LGHNA, CDR2 YNFKEQ. The DNA for the CDR3 is TGTGCCAGCAGCCAAGAAGCCCGGGACAGGGGGCAAGGCTACACCTTC. It translates to CASSQEARDRGQGYTF.

The V call is TRBV7-9, the J call TRBJ1-6, with 7 bases fitting TRBD1. Germline CDR1 SEHNR, CDR2 FQNEAQ (reference sequence). V dropped 1 base and J dropped 6; count of bases not matched to a gene: 3. The CDR3 is 15 residues long. This CDR3 reads CASSLGDRANSPLHF. DNA of the CDR3: TGTGCCAGCAGCTTAGGTGACAGGGCTAATTCACCCCTCCACTTT.

The chain uses TRBV5-5 and TRBJ2-5; D perhaps matches TRBD2 (6 bases). The CDR3 is made up of 17 amino acids. CDR1 SGHKS and CDR2 YYEKEE come from the germline V gene (reference sequence). The V gene lost 1 base and the J gene lost 2 bases, with 18 bases spanning the gap. This chain's CDR3 is CASSLSPPGGIQETQYF. CDR3 DNA sequence: TGTGCCAGCAGCTTGTCTCCCCCCGGGGGTATACAAGAGACCCAGTACTTC. Full variable domain (outside the CDR3, taken from reference TRBV5-5 and TRBJ2-5): DAGVTQSPTHLIKTRGQQVTLRCSPISGHKSVSWYQQVLGQGPQFIFQYYEKEERGRGNFPDRFSARQFPNYSSELNVNALLLGDSALYLCASSLSPPGGIQETQYFGPGTRLLVL.

V and J are TRBV5-6 and TRBJ2-3, with 9 bases aligning to TRBD1. Per the germline V gene, CDR1 is SGHDT and CDR2 is YYEEEE. The J segment lost 3 bases and the V segment lost 7 bases, leaving 9 bases of the junction unmatched. The CDR3 runs 15 residues. The CDR3 region has the DNA TGTGCCAGCTGCCCCGACAGGGGGATGACAGATACGCAGTATTTT. This sequence encodes CASCPDRGMTDTQYF.

The gene calls are TRBV6-2 or TRBV6-3 and TRBJ2-7; 10 nucleotides align to TRBD1. The CDR3 runs 14 residues. The germline CDR1 and CDR2 sequences are MNHEY and SVGEGT. Trimming at V came to 2 bases and at J to 4 bases, leaving 2 bases not matched to a gene. CDR3 amino acids: CASSYRDRGYEQYF. Here the CDR3 DNA reads TGTGCCAGCAGTTACCGGGACAGGGGTTACGAGCAGTACTTC.

The chain couples TRBV6-5 to TRBJ1-4, with D possibly being TRBD1 (6 bases). CDR3 size: 13 residues. The V and J ends lost 8 bases and 7 bases respectively, with 14 bases between them. Germline CDR1 reads MNHEY; CDR2 reads SVGAGI. In DNA, the CDR3 is TGTGCCAGCCGGGGGGGGCACAGTGAAAAACTGTTTTTT. This translates into CASRGGHSEKLFF.

The J gene is TRBJ2-7, the V gene TRBV5-1, with TRBD1 identical over 9 bases. The junction had 4 bases not matched to a gene; V was cut back by 4 bases and J by 5 bases. From germline, CDR1 is SGHRS and CDR2 YFSETQ. CDR3 length: 13 amino acids. CDR3 region: CASSGTGNNEQYF. The DNA for the CDR3 is TGCGCCAGCAGCGGGACAGGGAACAACGAGCAGTACTTC. The complete variable domain, with remaining parts taken from reference TRBV5-1 and TRBJ2-7, reads KAGVTQTPRYLIKTRGQQVTLSCSPISGHRSVSWYQQTPGQGLQFLFEYFSETQRNKGNFPGRFSGRQFSNSRSEMNVSTLELGDSALYLCASSGTGNNEQYFGPGTRLTVT.

The chain combines TRBV14 with TRBJ2-2, with D possibly TRBD1 on 5 matching bases. V shed 0 bases and J shed 0 bases, with 20 bases lying between them. CDR3 size: 20 residues. The germline V gene encodes CDR1 SGHDN and CDR2 FVKESK. The CDR3 region is CASSQDRMTVQYANTGELFF. The CDR3 region has the DNA TGTGCCAGCAGCCAAGATAGAATGACAGTCCAATACGCGAACACCGGGGAGCTGTTTTTT.

The chain is built from TRBV13 and TRBJ1-1; TRBD1 agrees at 10 bases. Germline V lookup: CDR1 PRHDT, CDR2 FYEKMQ (reference sequence). The length of the CDR3 is 14 residues. Trimming cost V 2 bases and J 4 bases; bases outside gene matches: 1. CDR3 DNA sequence: TGTGCCAGCAGCTTAAGGGACAGGGGCACTGAAGCTTTCTTT. This gives the protein CASSLRDRGTEAFF. Complete variable domain (other parts from reference TRBV13 and TRBJ1-1): AAGVIQSPRHLIKEKRETATLKCYPIPRHDTVYWYQQGPGQDPQFLISFYEKMQSDKGSIPDRFSAQQFSDYHSELNMSSLELGDSALYFCASSLRDRGTEAFFGQGTRLTVV.

The chain has TRBV5-1 and TRBJ2-6; D unresolved. This CDR3 has 18 residues. Between the trimmed V and J ends, which lost 0 bases and 2 bases, there was a span of 15 bases. CDR1 SGHRS and CDR2 YFSETQ come from the germline V gene. The CDR3 protein is CASSLASSSGAGANVLTF. The CDR3 DNA reads as TGCGCCAGCAGCTTGGCATCGTCGAGTGGAGCTGGGGCCAACGTCCTGACTTTC. Full variable domain (missing parts from reference TRBV5-1 and TRBJ2-6): KAGVTQTPRYLIKTRGQQVTLSCSPISGHRSVSWYQQTPGQGLQFLFEYFSETQRNKGNFPGRFSGRQFSNSRSEMNVSTLELGDSALYLCASSLASSSGAGANVLTFGAGSRLTVL.

The rearrangement links TRBV2 to TRBJ1-2; 7 bases fit TRBD1. V dropped 3 bases and J dropped 4; count of bases not matched to a gene: 5. Germline V CDR1 and CDR2: SNHLY, FYNNEI. CDR3 size: 14 residues. The CDR3 DNA reads as TGTGCCAGCAGTGACGACAGGGTGGTCTATGGCTACACCTTC. It yields the protein CASSDDRVVYGYTF.

For the CDR3, the DNA is TGTGCCAGCAGCGGGGGACAGGGGGCATCGAAAGTCTATAATTCACCCCTCCACTTT. Encoded protein: CASSGGQGASKVYNSPLHF. The genes are TRBV5-6 and TRBJ1-6; 12 bases match TRBD1. The V gene's germline CDR1 is SGHDT and CDR2 YYEEEE. With 4 bases clipped from V and 3 bases from J, the junction kept 11 bases outside the gene matches. The CDR3 runs 19 residues.

V gene TRBV14 combines with J gene TRBJ1-3; the match to TRBD1 covers 7 bases. The CDR3 is 18 residues long. Germline V CDR1 and CDR2: SGHDN, FVKESK. V gave up 0 bases and J gave up 3 bases; unmatched junction bases: 11. The CDR3 DNA reads TGTGCCAGCAGCCAAGATCGTGTGAAGGGGGCGAGTGGAAACACCATATATTTT. This encodes CASSQDRVKGASGNTIYF.

The count of this clone is one. The V gene is TRBV7-2, the J gene TRBJ1-2, with TRBD1 matching 10 bases. Germline V lookup: CDR1 SGHTA, CDR2 FQGNSA. The CDR3 contains 14 residues. The V gene end was trimmed by 5 bases and the J gene end by 4 bases; junction bases not matched to a gene: 4. CDR3: CASSLGQGSYGYTF. CDR3 bases: TGTGCCAGCAGCCTGGGACAGGGGAGCTATGGCTACACCTTC.

The V call is TRBV29-1, the J call TRBJ1-1; possible D gene TRBD1, 6 bases. V lost 6 bases and J 1 base, leaving 18 bases between the germline ends. The germline CDR1 and CDR2 sequences are SQVTM and ANQGSEA. The CDR3 spans 15 residues. CDR3 sequence (DNA): TGCAGCGTCCTCGGGGGGCAGGTTGGGAACACTGAAGCTTTCTTT. Protein: CSVLGGQVGNTEAFF.

This clone was found once. The chain links TRBV6-1 to TRBJ1-5; 9 bases align to TRBD1. CDR3 length equals 17 residues. Germline-derived CDR1 and CDR2 are MNHNS and SASEGT. The junction had 10 bases not matched to a gene; V was cut back by 1 base and J by 6 bases. CDR3 sequence: CASSEGVGQGFVQPQHF. The CDR3 nucleotides read TGTGCCAGCAGTGAAGGGGTCGGACAGGGGTTTGTTCAGCCCCAGCATTTT.

This clone was seen once. The chain uses TRBV5-1 and TRBJ2-5; TRBD2 matches at 13 bases. Germline V gives CDR1 SGHRS, CDR2 YFSETQ. The CDR3 length is 17 residues. The trim removed 0 bases at V and 2 bases at J, leaving 4 bases unmatched. The CDR3 reads CASSLVPGLAGQETQYF. The CDR3 DNA follows: TGCGCCAGCAGCTTGGTCCCGGGACTAGCGGGGCAAGAGACCCAGTACTTC.

This clone was recorded only once. The rearrangement links TRBV5-6 to TRBJ1-6, with 9 bases matching TRBD1. The CDR3 loop spans 17 amino acids. Unmatched junction bases numbered 12, after V lost 4 bases and J lost 7 bases. Germline assignment: CDR1 SGHDT and CDR2 YYEEEE. The CDR3 protein is CASSKGQGEGWNSPLHF. The CDR3 DNA reads TGTGCCAGCAGCAAGGGACAGGGAGAAGGGTGGAATTCACCCCTCCACTTT.

This chain connects TRBV2 to TRBJ1-5; 9 bases are shared with TRBD1. The germline gives CDR1 SNHLY, CDR2 FYNNEI. This CDR3 has 15 residues. J was trimmed by 4 bases and V by 4 bases; bases with no gene match: 5. This chain's CDR3 is CASSVLGTGNQPQHF. Here the CDR3 DNA reads TGTGCCAGCAGTGTTCTCGGGACAGGGAATCAGCCCCAGCATTTT.

V usage is TRBV19 and J usage is TRBJ2-7; 9 nucleotides match TRBD1. V dropped 9 bases and J dropped 0; count of bases not matched to a gene: 12. The CDR3 is made up of 16 amino acids. Germline values: CDR1 LNHDA, CDR2 SQIVND (reference sequence). CDR3: CARPGQGFVGSYEQYF. DNA for the CDR3: TGTGCCAGGCCGGGACAGGGCTTTGTTGGCTCCTACGAGCAGTACTTC.

The chain is built from TRBV30 and TRBJ1-5; tentative D call: TRBD1 (6 bases). The germline gives CDR1 GTSNPN, CDR2 SVGIG (reference sequence). The CDR3 extends over 13 amino acids. V lost 3 bases and J lost 4, with 10 bases in between. The DNA of the CDR3 is TGTGCCTGGAGCCAACAGGGTAATCAGCCCCAGCATTTT. Translated, it gives CAWSQQGNQPQHF.

The chain couples TRBV27 to TRBJ2-1; TRBD1 might be the D (6 bases). Germline CDR1 is MNHEY and CDR2 is SMNVEV (reference sequence). The CDR3 loop spans 14 amino acids. The V end lost 5 bases, the J end lost 5 bases, and 13 bases lay between the germline ends. The CDR3 DNA sequence: TGTGCCAGCAGTATTGGGACACCCAACAATGAGCAGTTCTTC. This sequence encodes CASSIGTPNNEQFF.

The chain employs TRBV25-1 and TRBJ2-2; TRBD2 agrees at 12 bases. The CDR3 contains 17 residues. V dropped 2 bases and J dropped 7; count of bases not matched to a gene: 8. Germline-derived CDR1 and CDR2 are MGHDK and SYGVNS. As DNA, the CDR3 is TGTGCCAGCAGTGAACCGCCTAGCGGGGGGGCGCACGGGGAGCTGTTTTTT. This sequence encodes CASSEPPSGGAHGELFF.

This clone was recorded only once. The chain recombines TRBV9 with TRBJ2-1; 8 positions match TRBD2. Per the germline V gene, CDR1 is SGDLS and CDR2 is YYNGEE. J was trimmed by 7 bases and V by 5 bases; bases with no gene match: 8. The CDR3 consists of 14 residues. CDR3: CASSTGLAGNEQFF. In nucleotides, the CDR3 is TGTGCCAGCAGTACAGGACTAGCAGGGAATGAGCAGTTCTTC.

This rearrangement joins TRBV7-9 to TRBJ2-1; TRBD2 is a possible D gene (6 bases). Trimming removed 4 bases at V and 7 bases at J, with 17 bases between. Germline V lookup: CDR1 SEHNR, CDR2 FQNEAQ (reference sequence). The CDR3 contains 15 residues. The CDR3 region is CASSSPEGPMNEQFF. In DNA, the CDR3 is TGTGCCAGCAGCTCTCCGGAGGGCCCAATGAATGAGCAGTTCTTC. The variable domain in full, with the rest retrieved from reference TRBV7-9 and TRBJ2-1, is DTGVSQNPRHKITKRGQNVTFRCDPISEHNRLYWYRQTLGQGPEFLTYFQNEAQLEKSRLLSDRFSAERPKGSFSTLEIQRTEQGDSAMYLCASSSPEGPMNEQFFGPGTRLTVL.

This chain connects TRBV7-3 to TRBJ2-6; 15 bases align to TRBD2. With V trimmed by 5 bases and J by 0 bases, 5 bases remained unmatched. The CDR3 length is 19 residues. Germline values: CDR1 SGHTA, CDR2 FQGTGA. The CDR3 reads CASSPSGLAGGSGANVLTF. The CDR3 DNA is TGTGCCAGCAGCCCCTCGGGACTAGCGGGGGGCTCTGGGGCCAACGTCCTGACTTTC.

This clone is a singleton in its sample. This CDR3 reads CASSLRGAVQPQHF. For the CDR3, the DNA is TGTGCCAGCAGTTTACGGGGAGCTGTTCAGCCCCAGCATTTT. The chain employs TRBV27 and TRBJ1-5; unclear D gene. V was trimmed by 2 bases and J by 6 bases, leaving 11 bases between them. CDR3 size: 14 residues. CDR1 is MNHEY, CDR2 SMNVEV, per germline (reference sequence).

This chain joins TRBV4-1 and TRBJ2-1, with 7 bases that match TRBD2. The CDR3 loop spans 16 amino acids. V dropped 1 base and J dropped 4; count of bases not matched to a gene: 7. Germline-derived CDR1 and CDR2 are MGHRA and YSYEKL. Here the CDR3 reads CASSQGGGDYYNEQFF. CDR3 nucleotide sequence: TGCGCCAGCAGCCAAGGGGGCGGGGACTATTACAATGAGCAGTTCTTC.

The gene calls are TRBV11-3 and TRBJ2-1; D may be TRBD2 (5 bases). The V end lost 5 bases, the J end lost 4 bases, and 12 bases lay between the germline ends. CDR1 SGHNT and CDR2 YENEEA come from the germline V gene. This CDR3 is built from 14 residues. The CDR3 bases are TGTGCCAGCAGCCGGGCCCCGGGGTACAATGAGCAGTTCTTC. Protein sequence: CASSRAPGYNEQFF. The variable domain in full, with the rest retrieved from reference TRBV11-3 and TRBJ2-1, is EAGVVQSPRYKIIEKKQPVAFWCNPISGHNTLYWYLQNLGQGPELLIRYENEEAVDDSQLPKDRFSAERLKGVDSTLKIQPAELGDSAVYLCASSRAPGYNEQFFGPGTRLTVL.